This T cell receptor beta chain was retrieved from a study of regulatory T cells in long-lasting Graves disease. General study points: It was in persistent disease that TRBV28, TRBJ1-2 and TRBJ2-5 were favored. Whereas new patients shared 950 to 1,000 public clonotypes, persistent patients shared more, at under 3,500.

Regarding time point: persistent/refractory GD, antithyroid drugs over 5 years with positive TRAb. Isolated PBMC RNA provided the starting material for the TCR library. American Thyroid Association guidelines served as the basis for diagnosing Graves' disease. According to the study, TCR beta libraries were built with iRepertoire HTBI primers and CDR3-region Arm-PCR. Per the study methods: The identification of 62 TRBV and roughly 14 TRBJ segments was made across samples. TCRdb reanalysed the multiplex PCR reads using MiXCR and keeps one entry per CDR3 protein. TCRdb's processing, not the authors', yielded these V and J calls. The sample comprises around 400,000 distinct CDR3 sequences, around 23% of which are singletons, and 25% to 30% rests with the top ten. This clonotype was recorded at least ten times. The antigen remains unidentified. This CDR3 has 17 amino acids. V was pared by 3 bases and J by 0 bases, with 15 bases between. CDR1 and CDR2 (germline): MDHEN, SYDVKM.

The rearrangement links TRBV28 to TRBJ1-5, with D unclear. Source: peripheral blood mononuclear cells (PBMCs), taken when the disease was refractory, from a patient treated with antithyroid drugs. The clonotype comes from a woman between 35 and 50 years old with Graves disease. In nucleotides, the CDR3 is TGTGCCAGCAGTTTTAGGACCCTCTTTTATAGCAATCAGCCCCAGCATTTT. Residues: CASSFRTLFYSNQPQHF.